The source of this T cell receptor (beta chain) is a study of blood T cell repertoires in COVID-19. In the study overall: The United States, Italy and Spain provided the acute and convalescent COVID-19 samples. PBMCs, B-cell-depleted T cells, or T cells provided the cDNA or gDNA that made up the material.

Authors' analysis steps: The authors estimated nucleated cell counts from reference gene primer amplification. The table came from immunoSEQ multiplex PCR; TCRdb's copy has only in-frame clones and leaves some out. V, J and clone size derive from that table, while D and trimming were established from the DNA sequence. The repertoire includes fewer than 90,000 clones, about two thirds of them detected once, and approximately 15% sits in the top ten. The sample consisted of peripheral blood. The receptor comes from a woman of 80 years or more with acute or convalescent COVID-19.

Written as DNA, the CDR3 is TGTGCCATCAGTTCACTTACCCCCGGGGGGGTCTCTGAAGCTTTCTTT. It specifies CAISSLTPGGVSEAFF. This chain links TRBV10-3 with TRBJ1-1, with TRBD1 as a possible D gene (5 bases). Germline CDR1 is ENHRY and CDR2 is SYGVKD. V was cut by 5 bases and J by 6 bases, with 22 bases left in between. The CDR3 consists of 16 residues.